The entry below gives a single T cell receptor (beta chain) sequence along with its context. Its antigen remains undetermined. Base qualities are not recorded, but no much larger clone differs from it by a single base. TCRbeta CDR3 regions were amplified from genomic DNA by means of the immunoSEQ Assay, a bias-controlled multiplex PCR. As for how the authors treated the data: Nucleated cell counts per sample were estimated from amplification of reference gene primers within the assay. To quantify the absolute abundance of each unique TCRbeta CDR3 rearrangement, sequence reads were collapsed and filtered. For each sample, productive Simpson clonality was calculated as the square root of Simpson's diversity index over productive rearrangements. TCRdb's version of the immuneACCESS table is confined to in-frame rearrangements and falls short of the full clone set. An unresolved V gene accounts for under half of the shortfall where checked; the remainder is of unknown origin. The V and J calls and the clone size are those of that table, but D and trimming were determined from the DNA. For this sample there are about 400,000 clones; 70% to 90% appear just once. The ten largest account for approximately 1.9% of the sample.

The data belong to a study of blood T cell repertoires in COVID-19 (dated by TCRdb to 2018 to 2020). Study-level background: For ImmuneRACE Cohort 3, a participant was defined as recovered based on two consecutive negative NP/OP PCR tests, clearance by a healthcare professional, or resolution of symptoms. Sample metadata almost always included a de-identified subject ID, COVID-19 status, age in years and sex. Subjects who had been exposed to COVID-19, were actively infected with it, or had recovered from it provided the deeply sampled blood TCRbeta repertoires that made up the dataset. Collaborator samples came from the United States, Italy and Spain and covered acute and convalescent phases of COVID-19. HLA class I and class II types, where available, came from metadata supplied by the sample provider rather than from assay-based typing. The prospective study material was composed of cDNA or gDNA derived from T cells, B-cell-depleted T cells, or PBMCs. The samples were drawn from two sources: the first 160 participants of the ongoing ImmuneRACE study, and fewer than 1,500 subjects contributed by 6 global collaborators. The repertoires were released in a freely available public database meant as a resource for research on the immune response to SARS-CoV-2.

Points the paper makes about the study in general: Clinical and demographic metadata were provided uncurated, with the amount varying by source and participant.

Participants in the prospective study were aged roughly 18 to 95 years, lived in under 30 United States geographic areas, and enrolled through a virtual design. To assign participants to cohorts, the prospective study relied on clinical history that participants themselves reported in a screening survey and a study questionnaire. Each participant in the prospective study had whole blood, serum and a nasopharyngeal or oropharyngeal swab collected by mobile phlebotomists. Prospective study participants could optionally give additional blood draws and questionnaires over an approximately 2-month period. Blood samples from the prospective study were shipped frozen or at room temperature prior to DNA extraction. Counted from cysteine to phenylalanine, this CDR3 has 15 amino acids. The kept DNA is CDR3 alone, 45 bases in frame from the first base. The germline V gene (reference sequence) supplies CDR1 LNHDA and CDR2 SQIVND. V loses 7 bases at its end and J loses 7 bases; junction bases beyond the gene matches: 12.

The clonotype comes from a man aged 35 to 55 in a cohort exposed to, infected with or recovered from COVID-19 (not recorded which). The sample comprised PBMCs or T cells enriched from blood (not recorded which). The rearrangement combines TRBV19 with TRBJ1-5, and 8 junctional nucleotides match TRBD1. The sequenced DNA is TGTGCCAGTACCAAAACAGGGGGGTCAGGGCAGCCCCAGCATTTT. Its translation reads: CASTKTGGSGQPQHF.